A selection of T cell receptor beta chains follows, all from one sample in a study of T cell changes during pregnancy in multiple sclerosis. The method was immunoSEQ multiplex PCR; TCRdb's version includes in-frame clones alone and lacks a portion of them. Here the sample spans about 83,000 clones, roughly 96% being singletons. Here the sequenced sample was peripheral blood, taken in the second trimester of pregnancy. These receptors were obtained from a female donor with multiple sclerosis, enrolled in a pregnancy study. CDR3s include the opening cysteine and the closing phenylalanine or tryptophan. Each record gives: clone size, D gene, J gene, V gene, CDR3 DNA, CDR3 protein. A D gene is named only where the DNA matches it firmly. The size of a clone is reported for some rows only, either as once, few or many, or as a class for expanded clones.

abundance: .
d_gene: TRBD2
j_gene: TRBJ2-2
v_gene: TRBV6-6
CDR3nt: TGTGCCAGCAGTCTAGGACTAGCCACGAACACCGGGGAGCTGTTTTTT
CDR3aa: CASSLGLATNTGELFF

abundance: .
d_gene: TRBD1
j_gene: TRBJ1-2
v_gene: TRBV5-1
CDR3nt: TGCGCCAGCAGCTTGGCACCCCCGGGACAGGGTTACGGCTACACCTTC
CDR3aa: CASSLAPPGQGYGYTF

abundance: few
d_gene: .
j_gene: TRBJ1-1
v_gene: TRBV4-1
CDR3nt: TGCGCCAGCAGCCAAGTGAGGGCAGGGGTTCACACTGAAGCTTTCTTT
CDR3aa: CASSQVRAGVHTEAFF

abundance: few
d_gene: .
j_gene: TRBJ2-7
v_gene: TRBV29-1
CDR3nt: TGCAGCGTTGCGGCTAGCTCCTACGAGCAGTACTTC
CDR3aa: CSVAASSYEQYF

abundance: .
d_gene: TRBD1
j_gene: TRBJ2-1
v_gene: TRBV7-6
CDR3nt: TGTGCCAGCATAGACAGGGCGGTAGGTGAGCAGTTCTTC
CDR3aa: CASIDRAVGEQFF

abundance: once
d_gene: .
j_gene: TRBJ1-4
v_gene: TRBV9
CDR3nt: TGTGCCAGCAGCGTAGCTGCGGGGGTTAATTTGAATGAAAAACTGTTTTTT
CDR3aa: CASSVAAGVNLNEKLFF

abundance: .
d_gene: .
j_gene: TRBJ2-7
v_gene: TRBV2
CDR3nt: TGTGCCAGCATAGGAGGGAGCTCCTACGAGCAGTACTTC
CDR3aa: CASIGGSSYEQYF

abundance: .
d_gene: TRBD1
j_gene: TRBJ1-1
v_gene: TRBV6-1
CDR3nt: TGTGCCAGCAGTGAGCGGGCAGGGGGGACTGAAGCTTTCTTT
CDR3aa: CASSERAGGTEAFF

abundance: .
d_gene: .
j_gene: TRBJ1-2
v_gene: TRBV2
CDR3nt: TGTGCCTGGCCACGGCTAGCTAACTATGGCTACACCTTC
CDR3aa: CAWPRLANYGYTF

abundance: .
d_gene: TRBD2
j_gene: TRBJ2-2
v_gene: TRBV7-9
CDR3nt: TGTGCCAGCAGCCTCCTTCCGAGCGGGGTAAACACCGGGGAGCTGTTTTTT
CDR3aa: CASSLLPSGVNTGELFF

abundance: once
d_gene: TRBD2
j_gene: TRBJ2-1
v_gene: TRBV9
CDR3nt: TGTGCCAGCAGCAAGGAAGCGGGAGGGCCTCTGGATGAGCAGTTCTTC
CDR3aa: CASSKEAGGPLDEQFF